A single sample is the source of the 31 T cell receptor beta chains below, sequenced in a study of cytomegalovirus exposure and HLA in healthy donors. Use of 60 Vbeta and 13 Jbeta primers characterized the PCR. Repertoires were generated with immunoSEQ multiplex PCR, while TCRdb's copy carries only in-frame clones and drops some. Among about 130,000 clones listed, about 80% were seen once. Sample: PBMCs. The receptors originated from a man younger than 40 in good health and CMV-seronegative.

The rearrangement uses TRBV7-2 and TRBJ2-1, with TRBD2 identical over 8 bases. This CDR3 contains 16 residues. Germline values: CDR1 SGHTA, CDR2 FQGNSA. Unmatched junction bases numbered 6, after V lost 1 base and J lost 4 bases. The CDR3 nucleotides are TGTGCCAGCAGCTTAGGGGGTAGCGGGGTATACAATGAGCAGTTCTTC. Translated, it gives CASSLGGSGVYNEQFF.

The rearrangement links TRBV30 to TRBJ2-5; a weak D match, TRBD1 (5 bases). V lost 3 bases, J lost 0 bases, and 8 bases lay in between. The CDR3 has 13 amino acids. CDR1 and CDR2 (germline): GTSNPN, SVGIG (reference sequence). For the CDR3, the DNA is TGTGCCTGGAGAAGGGGATACCAAGAGACCCAGTACTTC. Protein: CAWRRGYQETQYF.

The chain links TRBV18 to TRBJ2-2; 9 positions agree with TRBD1. Germline assignment: CDR1 KGHSH and CDR2 LQKENI. V was pared by 2 bases and J by 5 bases, with 3 bases of the junction left unmatched. There are 15 residues in the CDR3. The CDR3, as DNA: TGTGCCAGCTCACCAGGGACAGGGAGTACCGGGGAGCTGTTTTTT. Its translation is CASSPGTGSTGELFF.

The rearrangement joins TRBV13 to TRBJ2-2; 9 bases are shared with TRBD2. The germline CDR1 and CDR2 sequences are PRHDT and FYEKMQ (reference sequence). J gave up 4 bases and V 5 bases, and 14 bases lay outside the gene matches. This CDR3 is built from 18 residues. CDR3 bases: TGTGCCAGCAGCCCCCTCGGGGTAGCGGGAGCGGGCACCGGGGAGCTGTTTTTT. This encodes CASSPLGVAGAGTGELFF.

The chain employs TRBV9 and TRBJ2-3; 7 bases match TRBD2. The CDR3 extends over 15 amino acids. V dropped 4 bases and J dropped 3; count of bases not matched to a gene: 8. The germline gives CDR1 SGDLS, CDR2 YYNGEE. The DNA for the CDR3 is TGTGCCAGCAGCCCGACTAGCAGGGAGACAGATACGCAGTATTTT. It yields the protein CASSPTSRETDTQYF.

V usage is TRBV7-2 and J usage is TRBJ2-5; D is unresolved. The assigned J gene may be wrong: the sequence end matches TRBJ2-7 better. The germline V gene has CDR1 SGHTA and CDR2 FQGNSA. The CDR3 covers 14 residues. CDR3 bases: TGTGCCAGCAGCTTAGCTTACAGTACCTACGAGCAGTACTTC. Amino acids: CASSLAYSTYEQYF.

This clone occurred many times. V is TRBV5-1 and J is TRBJ1-1; D possibly corresponds to TRBD1 (5 bases). The germline CDR1 and CDR2 sequences are SGHRS and YFSETQ. CDR3 size: 15 residues. V lost 0 bases and J 2 bases, leaving 11 bases between the germline ends. CDR3 residues: CASSLDWGENTEAFF. CDR3 in DNA: TGCGCCAGCAGCTTGGACTGGGGGGAAAACACTGAAGCTTTCTTT.

In its sample, this clone was seen once. The V call is TRBV30, the J call TRBJ2-5; 9 bases align to TRBD2. The V gene end was trimmed by 3 bases and the J gene end by 1 base; junction bases not matched to a gene: 3. From germline, CDR1 is GTSNPN and CDR2 SVGIG (reference sequence). CDR3 length equals 14 residues. CDR3 nucleotide sequence: TGTGCCTGGAGGCTAGCGGGGATCCAAGAGACCCAGTACTTC. Protein: CAWRLAGIQETQYF.

The rearrangement links TRBV6-5 to TRBJ2-2; TRBD1 aligns across 10 bases. V lost 3 bases, J lost 5 bases, and 6 bases stayed unmatched. CDR3 length equals 16 residues. CDR1 and CDR2 from the germline V gene are MNHEY and SVGAGI. The CDR3 nucleotides are TGTGCCAGCAGTTATTTGGGACAGGGGAAAACCGGGGAGCTGTTTTTT. It translates to CASSYLGQGKTGELFF.

The chain carries TRBV7-8 and TRBJ2-3; tentative D call: TRBD2 (6 bases). The CDR3 is 13 amino acids. Germline CDR1 reads SGHVS; CDR2 reads FQNEAQ. V dropped 5 bases and J dropped 4 bases, with 10 bases sitting between them. The chain's CDR3 is CASSHGSADTQYF. In nucleotides, the CDR3 is TGTGCCAGCAGCCACGGGAGTGCAGATACGCAGTATTTT.

The sample holds a few counts of this clone. The chain is built from TRBV18 and TRBJ1-1, with TRBD1 as a possible D gene (5 bases). The germline V and J ends were trimmed by 2 bases and 4 bases, with 8 bases remaining between them. Per the germline V gene, CDR1 is KGHSH and CDR2 is LQKENI. CDR3 size: 13 residues. CDR3 sequence (DNA): TGTGCCAGCTCACCAGGGGGGTTCACTGAAGCTTTCTTT. Residues: CASSPGGFTEAFF.

In DNA, the CDR3 is TGTGCCAGCAGCTTCGGACAGCTGGATGAAAAACTGTTTTTT. Translating it yields CASSFGQLDEKLFF. This chain connects TRBV5-4 to TRBJ1-4; D may be TRBD1 (6 bases). This CDR3 region has 14 residues. CDR1 and CDR2 from the germline V gene are SGHNT and YYREEE (reference sequence). Trimming cost V 2 bases and J 6 bases, with 11 bases left between them.

In DNA, the CDR3 is TGTGCCAGCAGCAAAGCCCATGGGACTAGGGCCTACAATGAGCAGTTCTTC. Translating it yields CASSKAHGTRAYNEQFF. J is TRBJ2-1 and V is TRBV21-1; the table's D gene call, TRBD2, was not cross checked with the DNA. TRBV21-1 is a pseudogene segment. The CDR3 is 17 amino acids.

This clone was found a few times. The chain is built from TRBV19 and TRBJ2-1; 9 bases fit TRBD2. Germline values: CDR1 LNHDA, CDR2 SQIVND (reference sequence). This CDR3 comprises 16 residues. Unmatched junction bases numbered 5, after V lost 5 bases and J lost 0 bases. CDR3 in amino acids: CASSSTSGSSYNEQFF. CDR3 DNA: TGTGCCAGTAGTTCGACTAGCGGTAGCTCCTACAATGAGCAGTTCTTC. The whole variable domain, remainder taken from reference TRBV19 and TRBJ2-1, is DGGITQSPKYLFRKEGQNVTLSCEQNLNHDAMYWYRQDPGQGLRLIYYSQIVNDFQKGDIAEGYSVSREKKESFPLTVTSAQKNPTAFYLCASSSTSGSSYNEQFFGPGTRLTVL.

The chain combines TRBV5-6 with TRBJ2-5; TRBD2 agrees at 7 bases. V was pared by 3 bases and J by 12 bases, with 8 bases of the junction left unmatched. The germline gives CDR1 SGHDT, CDR2 YYEEEE. The CDR3 contains 12 residues. CDR3 sequence reads: CASSWGRVGKYF. The CDR3 DNA reads TGTGCCAGCAGCTGGGGGAGGGTAGGCAAGTACTTC.

The gene calls are TRBV28 and TRBJ1-1, with D possibly matching TRBD1 (5 bases). The V end was cut by 5 bases, the J end by 0 bases, with 16 bases between. The CDR3 covers 16 residues. Germline CDR1 MDHEN, CDR2 SYDVKM. The CDR3 sequence is CASSPRQFYMNTEAFF. The CDR3 bases are TGTGCCAGCAGTCCGAGACAGTTCTACATGAACACTGAAGCTTTCTTT. Based on the CDR3 plus reference TRBV28 and TRBJ1-1, the full variable domain is DVKVTQSSRYLVKRTGEKVFLECVQDMDHENMFWYRQDPGLGLRLIYFSYDVKMKEKGDIPEGYSVSREKKERFSLILESASTNQTSMYLCASSPRQFYMNTEAFFGQGTRLTVV.

This rearrangement joins TRBV5-5 to TRBJ2-3, with D unresolved. V gave up 2 bases and J gave up 0 bases, with 10 bases separating them. This CDR3 contains 15 residues. CDR1 and CDR2 from the germline V gene are SGHKS and YYEKEE (reference sequence). Here the CDR3 reads CASSLRTSSTDTQYF. As DNA, the CDR3 is TGTGCCAGCAGCTTAAGAACTTCTAGCACAGATACGCAGTATTTT.

This sequence joins TRBV23-1 and TRBJ2-7; 11 positions agree with TRBD1. TRBV23-1 is an ORF, and what it does is uncertain. The CDR3 runs 14 residues. Germline trimming cut 6 bases from V and 7 bases from J; bases unmatched to any gene: 8. The CDR3 DNA sequence: TGCGCCAGCAGCCCGGACAGGGGGCATGATGAGCAGTACTTC. Protein product: CASSPDRGHDEQYF.

This clone turned up a few times. The chain carries TRBV4-3 and TRBJ2-2; 9 bases fit TRBD2. With V trimmed by 0 bases and J by 6 bases, 5 bases remained unmatched. CDR1 LGHNA and CDR2 YSLEER come from the germline V gene. This CDR3 is built from 16 residues. The CDR3 nucleotides are TGCGCCAGCAGCCAAGACGCCCGACTAGCGGCCGGGGAGCTGTTTTTT. This gives the protein CASSQDARLAAGELFF.

The CDR3 reads CASSPTRAGAYEQYF. CDR3 nucleotide sequence: TGTGCCAGCAGCCCAACGAGGGCGGGAGCCTACGAGCAGTACTTC. V gene TRBV4-2 combines with J gene TRBJ2-7, with 7 bases lining up with TRBD2. Germline-derived CDR1 and CDR2 are LGHNA and YNFKEQ. V shed 4 bases and J 2 bases; nucleotides not matched to a gene: 8. This CDR3 contains 15 residues.

The chain combines TRBV7-2 with TRBJ1-5, with 8 bases lining up with TRBD1. The CDR3 extends over 13 amino acids. Trimming at V came to 4 bases and at J to 5 bases, leaving 1 base not matched to a gene. Looked up from germline, CDR1 is SGHTA and CDR2 is FQGNSA. The CDR3 nucleotides read TGTGCCAGCAGCTCGGACAGGGATCAGCCCCAGCATTTT. Its translation: CASSSDRDQPQHF.

This sequence joins TRBV19 and TRBJ1-5; TRBD1 aligns across 10 bases. This CDR3 is 15 amino acids long. Trimming at V came to 6 bases and at J to 4 bases, leaving 6 bases not matched to a gene. The germline CDR1 and CDR2 sequences are LNHDA and SQIVND (reference sequence). The CDR3 protein is CASSDRGLLNQPQHF. DNA for the CDR3: TGTGCCAGTAGCGACAGGGGGCTTTTGAATCAGCCCCAGCATTTT. Based on the CDR3 plus reference TRBV19 and TRBJ1-5, the full variable domain is DGGITQSPKYLFRKEGQNVTLSCEQNLNHDAMYWYRQDPGQGLRLIYYSQIVNDFQKGDIAEGYSVSREKKESFPLTVTSAQKNPTAFYLCASSDRGLLNQPQHFGDGTRLSIL.

The rearrangement links TRBV15 to TRBJ1-4; D might be TRBD1 (5 bases). Germline loops: CDR1 LNHNV, CDR2 YYDKDF (reference sequence). Trimming removed 0 bases at V and 8 bases at J, with 16 bases between. This CDR3 has 16 residues. CDR3 coding DNA: TGTGCCACCAGCAGAGATAGCGGCAGGGTGAGAGAAAAACTGTTTTTT. Translated, it gives CATSRDSGRVREKLFF.

The J gene is TRBJ2-7, the V gene TRBV28; D call uncertain. Trimming stripped 4 bases from V and 9 bases from J, with 13 bases between. The CDR3 is 12 residues long. The germline V gene has CDR1 MDHEN and CDR2 SYDVKM. Here the CDR3 reads CASSSINLPQYF. The CDR3 DNA sequence: TGTGCCAGCAGTTCTATCAATTTACCGCAGTACTTC.

The rearrangement joins TRBV6-6 to TRBJ2-7, with 8 bases fitting TRBD2. Losses at the gene ends were 0 bases for V and 3 bases for J; bases not matched to a gene: 7. Germline CDR1 and CDR2: MNHNY and SVGAGI (reference sequence). The CDR3 is made up of 16 amino acids. CDR3 residues: CASSYSTAGGLYEQYF. The CDR3 nucleotides read TGTGCCAGCAGTTACTCGACGGCGGGAGGTCTCTACGAGCAGTACTTC.

V gene TRBV19 combines with J gene TRBJ2-1; 9 bases align to TRBD2. Germline lookup yields CDR1 LNHDA and CDR2 SQIVND (reference sequence). V was clipped by 6 bases and J by 7 bases; unmatched bases: 4. CDR3 length: 13 residues. CDR3 region: CASSSGGKNEQFF. CDR3 DNA: TGTGCCAGTAGCAGCGGGGGGAAGAATGAGCAGTTCTTC.

The rearrangement uses TRBV18 and TRBJ1-1; 7 nucleotides align to TRBD1. The CDR3 length is 14 residues. The ends lost 3 bases at V and 4 bases at J; junction bases unmatched: 5. Looked up from germline, CDR1 is KGHSH and CDR2 is LQKENI. The CDR3 reads CASSPPGTATEAFF. In nucleotides, the CDR3 is TGTGCCAGCTCACCCCCCGGGACAGCCACTGAAGCTTTCTTT.

This chain joins TRBV11-2 and TRBJ2-3; weak D call: TRBD1 (5 bases). V was cut by 1 base and J by 7 bases, with 9 bases left in between. The germline V gene has CDR1 SGHAT and CDR2 FQNNGV. This CDR3 has 13 amino acids. CDR3 amino acids: CASSLGTGYTQYF. The CDR3 DNA reads TGTGCCAGCAGCTTAGGTACAGGTTATACGCAGTATTTT.

The chain recombines TRBV28 with TRBJ2-7; D remains unclear. The CDR3 loop spans 12 amino acids. From germline, CDR1 is MDHEN and CDR2 SYDVKM. The V and J ends lost 5 bases and 3 bases respectively, with 8 bases between them. CDR3 DNA sequence: TGTGCCAGCAGTGGTTACAGCTACGAGCAGTACTTC. Its translation: CASSGYSYEQYF. Using reference TRBV28 and TRBJ2-7 for the parts outside the CDR3, the full variable domain is DVKVTQSSRYLVKRTGEKVFLECVQDMDHENMFWYRQDPGLGLRLIYFSYDVKMKEKGDIPEGYSVSREKKERFSLILESASTNQTSMYLCASSGYSYEQYFGPGTRLTVT.

The chain recombines TRBV2 with TRBJ2-5, with D possibly TRBD2 on 6 matching bases. The germline CDR1 and CDR2 sequences are SNHLY and FYNNEI. V lost 4 bases, J lost 5 bases, and 11 bases lay in between. The CDR3 loop spans 13 amino acids. CDR3 amino acids: CASSGLEVETQYF. The DNA for the CDR3 is TGTGCCAGCAGTGGACTAGAAGTGGAGACCCAGTACTTC.

This chain uses TRBV19 with TRBJ2-5; D perhaps matches TRBD1 (5 bases). The CDR3 contains 13 residues. Between the trimmed V and J ends, which lost 5 bases and 2 bases, there was a span of 9 bases. Germline V gene sequence: CDR1 LNHDA, CDR2 SQIVND (reference sequence). The CDR3 coding sequence is TGTGCCAGTAGTCCACAGGAGCAAGAGACCCAGTACTTC. This encodes CASSPQEQETQYF.